The present T cell receptor beta chain was sequenced within a study of blood T cell repertoires in COVID-19. Study details: Whether acute or convalescent, the COVID-19 samples came from the United States, Italy and Spain.

Seattle-derived patients entered the study during active infection and were followed longitudinally. There are 15 residues in the CDR3. Germline V gene sequence: CDR1 LNHDA, CDR2 SQIVND (reference sequence). The V and J ends lost 6 bases and 3 bases, in that order; junction bases with no gene match: 8. As originally analysed: The assay estimated nucleated cells by amplifying reference gene primers. The protocol was immunoSEQ multiplex PCR, while the TCRdb copy is restricted to in-frame clones and leaves out a portion. V, J and clone size were drawn from that table, and D and trimming were deduced from the DNA. This sample yields 110,000 or so clones, of which around 85% are seen a single time; about 5.5% belongs to the top ten.

The chain combines TRBV19 with TRBJ2-1, with 7 nucleotides matching TRBD1. This TCR came from a woman aged 60-75 years with COVID-19, enrolled during active disease. What was sequenced was peripheral blood. CDR3 DNA: TGTGCCAGTAGGATGGGGACAGAGATCTACAATGAGCAGTTCTTC. Amino acid sequence: CASRMGTEIYNEQFF.